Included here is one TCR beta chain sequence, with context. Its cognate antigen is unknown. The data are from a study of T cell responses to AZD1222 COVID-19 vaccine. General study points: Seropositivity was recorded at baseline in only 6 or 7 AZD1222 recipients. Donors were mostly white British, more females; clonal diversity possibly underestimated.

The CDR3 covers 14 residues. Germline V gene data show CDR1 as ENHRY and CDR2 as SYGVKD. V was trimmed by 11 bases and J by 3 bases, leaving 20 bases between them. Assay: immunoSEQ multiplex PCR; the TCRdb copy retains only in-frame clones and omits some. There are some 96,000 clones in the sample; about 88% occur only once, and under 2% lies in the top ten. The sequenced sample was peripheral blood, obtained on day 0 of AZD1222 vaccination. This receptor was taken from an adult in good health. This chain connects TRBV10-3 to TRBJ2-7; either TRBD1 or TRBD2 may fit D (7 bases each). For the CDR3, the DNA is TGTGCCTCCTGGGGGGGGACAGAAGGCTACGAGCAGTACTTC. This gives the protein CASWGGTEGYEQYF.